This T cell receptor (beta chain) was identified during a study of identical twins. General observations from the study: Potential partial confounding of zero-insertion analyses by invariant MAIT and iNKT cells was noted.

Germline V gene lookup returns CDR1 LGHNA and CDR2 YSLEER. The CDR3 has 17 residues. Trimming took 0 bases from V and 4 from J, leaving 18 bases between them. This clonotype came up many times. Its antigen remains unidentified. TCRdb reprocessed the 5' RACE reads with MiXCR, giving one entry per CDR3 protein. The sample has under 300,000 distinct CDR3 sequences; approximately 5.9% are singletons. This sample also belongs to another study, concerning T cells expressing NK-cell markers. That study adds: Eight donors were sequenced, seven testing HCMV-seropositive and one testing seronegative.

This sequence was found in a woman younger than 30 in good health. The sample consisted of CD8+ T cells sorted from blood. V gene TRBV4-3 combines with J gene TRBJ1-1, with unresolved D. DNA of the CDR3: TGCGCCAGCAGCCAAGATCGCCCTTTTAGAGGGCCCACTGAAGCTTTCTTT. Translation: CASSQDRPFRGPTEAFF.